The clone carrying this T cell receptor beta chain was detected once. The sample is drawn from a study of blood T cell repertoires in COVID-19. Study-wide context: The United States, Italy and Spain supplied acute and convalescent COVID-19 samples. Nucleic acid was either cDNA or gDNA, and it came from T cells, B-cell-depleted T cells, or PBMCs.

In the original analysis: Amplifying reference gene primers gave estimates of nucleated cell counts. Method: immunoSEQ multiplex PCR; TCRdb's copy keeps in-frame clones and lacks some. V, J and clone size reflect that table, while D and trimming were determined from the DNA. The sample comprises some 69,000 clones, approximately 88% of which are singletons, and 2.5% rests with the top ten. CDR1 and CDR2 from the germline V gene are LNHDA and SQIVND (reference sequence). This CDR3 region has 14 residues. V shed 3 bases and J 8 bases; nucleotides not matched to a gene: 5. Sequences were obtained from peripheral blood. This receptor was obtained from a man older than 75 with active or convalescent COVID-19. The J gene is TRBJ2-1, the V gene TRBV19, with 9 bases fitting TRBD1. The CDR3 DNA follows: TGTGCCAGTAGTATTACAGGGGGCTTGGATGAGCAGTTCTTC. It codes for CASSITGGLDEQFF.